This T cell receptor (beta chain) appears in the sequencing data of a study of cytomegalovirus exposure and HLA in healthy donors (dated by TCRdb to about 2017). As for the study more broadly: According to an earlier analysis of 587 of the donors, about 190 million T cells yielded roughly 110 million unique TCR beta sequences and more than 250 Gb of sequence data. Alongside the repertoire data, information on donor age, sex, ethnicity and CMV serostatus was compiled. Every repertoire in the discovery cohort had been generated on one and the same sequencing platform. Rather than drawing on any new phenotypic data, the later analysis identified candidate immune exposures from TCR beta sequences and the way those sequences occurred across donors. Several DR-DQ haplotypes were treated as single units for association and clustering because of strong linkage in the cohort. To predict cytomegalovirus infection status, the study combined high-throughput TCR immunosequencing, statistical association of individual TCRs with disease status, and machine learning. Typing coverage differed by locus: A, B, C, DRB1 and DQB1 were typed in about 620-640 donors, DQA1 in about 510, DPA1 in some 570, and DPB1 in 472. Among some 400 genotyped donors of the cohort, an average of about 240,000 unique TCR beta nucleotide sequences were sequenced per donor, around 18% of them non-productive. An early release covering roughly 580 HLA-typed donors comprised 250 to 350 gigabases of sequencing data and around 80 million unique TCR sequences. To decide whether each TCR beta V gene segment behaved as functional or pseudogenic, an earlier analysis of some 540 of the donors relied on high-throughput TCR beta sequencing. Besides the first cohort of 500 to 700 subjects, a separate validation cohort made up of over 95 different subjects was used. The study profiled the T cell repertoires of some 610 subjects by immunosequencing and related them to cytomegalovirus serostatus. The aim of the study was to test whether cataloging public T cell receptors could identify signatures of past pathogen exposure. A later genetic analysis used genome-wide SNP genotypes for about 65% of the roughly 700 donors, treating that subset as a discovery cohort. A later analysis re-examined previously published TCR beta repertoires from about 670 donors and added high-resolution HLA genotyping to investigate patterns of TCR occurrence. The genetic ancestry cluster associated with self-reported Caucasian donors included 70% to 85% of the approximately 400 genotyped donors. Class I and class II HLA loci were covered by the typing at four-digit resolution. Summary of the overall study and its limitations: A total of about 150 TCR beta chains were listed by the study as associated with cytomegalovirus. Roughly uniform sequencing depth across donors was assumed in presence/absence analyses, although this assumption may not hold. Specific HLA alleles were associated with 15,000 to 20,000 TCR beta sequences at a false discovery rate of 0.05 in a later analysis. Several of the top co-occurrence clusters appeared to be linked to parvovirus B19, influenza, CMV and Epstein-Barr virus, according to a later analysis. In a later analysis, the rate of TCR association differed among HLA loci, with DRB1 alleles having the most associated TCRs and HLA-C alleles having the fewest. The earlier analysis of almost 600 of the donors excluded some 15 rarely observed V segments, including chromosome 9 orphons, because counts were too low. Because some donors lacked HLA typing at each locus, the association tests relied only on the typed subset. Correlated functional status among segregating V segments might be attributable to linkage disequilibrium, but an unknown experimental factor could not be ruled out. When HLA alleles, especially DR and DQ, strongly co-occurred, TCR associations were difficult to assign to individual alleles. The 87-base-pair reads could not distinguish some IMGT-functional V segments, including TRBV6-2 and TRBV6-3, so those segments were excluded. Broadly in line with IMGT annotations, most TCR beta V segments showed up in productive rearrangements about 87% or about 30% of the time in an earlier analysis of roughly 590 of the donors. According to a later genetic analysis, donors in an Asian-associated ancestry cluster had fewer N-insertions in productive TCRs than the approximately 700-donor mean. An association between a missense DCLRE1C variant and V-gene and J-gene trimming of TCR beta chains was found in a later genetic analysis and replicated in an independent cohort. Immune exposure information for the cohort was limited to CMV serostatus. A group of highly shared sequence variants was considered likely to be a technical artifact of the sequencing pipeline. It was suggested by the authors that the approach could potentially be generalized to other disease states and immunological phenotypes. Most TCR sequences were observed very rarely across donors, whereas some public TCRs were present in many individuals. In both the original and validation cohorts, the classifier was reported to diagnose cytomegalovirus status with high specificity and sensitivity. A few of the identified cytomegalovirus-associated TCR beta chains were confirmed in vitro to be specific for cytomegalovirus antigens. This cohort had only TCR beta chains sequenced, and the lack of alpha or paired-chain data limited which features could be detected. A further reported finding was that TCR beta sequences accurately predicted the HLA-A and HLA-B alleles for most subjects in the first cohort. In a later analysis, HLA-associated TCR beta chains were found to be more clonally expanded and to have lower generation probabilities than equally common non-associated chains. In a later analysis, most CMV-associated TCR beta chains were found to appear HLA-restricted, with HLA associations seemingly driven largely by CMV exposure.

The cohort was made up of 500 to 850 healthy bone marrow donors. At the time of sampling, every cohort member was nominally healthy, though immune exposures that went unrecorded were likely present. The donor tested CMV seronegative and was one of the 352 seronegative cohort members. A peripheral blood sample was provided by each donor, and peripheral blood mononuclear cells were used for TCR beta sequencing. The Qiagen DNeasy Blood Extraction Kit was used to extract genomic DNA from the blood cell samples. Points on this clone: The antigen it binds to is not known. Qualities for individual bases were not recorded, and no much larger clone is one base off.

The library was prepared using the immunoSEQ multiplex PCR assay. For the multiplex PCR, a mixture combining 60 forward primers for TCR Vbeta segments and 13 reverse primers for TCR Jbeta segments was used. Amplification of the CDR3 region of rearranged TCR beta genes was performed with a multiplex PCR assay on genomic DNA. The Illumina HiSeq System was used to sequence the amplified TCR beta libraries as 87-base-pair reads. In the source study's methods: Across the roughly 700 repertoires, a later analysis counted tens of millions of unique TCR beta chains, 8.5 million to 12 million of which were shared by at least two donors. A nearest-neighbor algorithm error-corrected the raw reads and collapsed the reads into unique sequences, merging closely related sequences to remove PCR and sequencing errors. CDR3 sequences were aligned to IMGT reference sequences to assign V, D and J gene segments. For a sequence to be retained, a match of at least six nucleotides to both a V gene segment and a J gene segment was required. A rearrangement counted as productive if the CDR3 had no stop codons and remained in frame with V and J, and every other rearrangement counted as non-productive. Following IMGT convention, CDR3 was defined as the stretch from the second conserved V-encoded cysteine up to the conserved J-encoded phenylalanine. The earlier analysis of about 500 of the donors excluded sequences that lacked an unambiguous match to a single V gene segment. In an earlier analysis of around 590 of the donors, a V segment was called functional when productive rearrangements were above 56.7%, and segregating when the standard deviation between donors exceeded 5%. A statistical classification framework was built for diagnosing cytomegalovirus status from the catalog of TCR beta chain sequences. A later analysis assigned V and J genes by comparing TCR nucleotide sequences with IMGT/GENE-DB human TR gene sequences. The TCRdist pipeline was used in a later analysis to assign CDR3 sequences and most-parsimonious VDJ recombination scenarios. In a later analysis, each TCR beta chain was defined by its CDR3 amino acid sequence together with its V-gene family, and reads lacking a unique V-gene family were excluded. As a way to deal with suspected cross-contamination and a sequencing artifact, a later analysis dropped roughly 600 nucleotide sequences that were highly shared and had low generation probability. In a later analysis, a clonal expansion index was calculated for each public chain from normalized within-repertoire ranks of inferred template counts. Generation probabilities in a later analysis came from a VDJ recombination model fitted to out-of-frame rearrangements, and those results were checked against IGoR. A later analysis scored TCR-TCR, TCR-HLA and TCR-CMV co-occurrence with hypergeometric tests, applying a repertoire-size bias correction to TCR pairs. False discovery rates were estimated in a later analysis by permuting HLA or CMV assignments 20 times. In a later analysis, co-occurring TCRs were grouped with DBSCAN, and TCRdist sequence similarity was added when clustering was performed within HLA-allele-positive subsets. Repertoires with fewer than 30,000 or more than 120,000 public chains were left out of co-occurrence clustering, as were five repertoires with anomalous nucleotide sharing. TCRdb carries this immuneACCESS record with in-frame sequences only. Its versions omit some clonotypes, under half of them owing to an unresolved V gene in the studies checked, with the rest unexplained. V and J calls and clone size are those listed in that table; D and trimming were worked out from the DNA. The sample table shows fewer than 200,000 clones, and 75% to 90% are seen once. About 1.1% of the sample rests with the top ten.

Trimming removed 4 bases from V and 6 bases from J; the gene matches leave 15 bases unexplained. From the germline V gene, CDR1 is SGHRS and CDR2 is YFSETQ. The CDR3 starts with the cysteine, ends with the phenylalanine, and has 16 residues. CDR3 DNA is the only sequence kept; it has 48 bases, read in frame from the first base. This receptor chain uses TRBV5-1 and TRBJ1-2; 7 central nucleotides agree with TRBD1. The receptor was derived from a boy between 2 and 15 years old in good health and CMV-seronegative. Sequenced material: PBMCs. The base sequence is TGCGCCAGCAGCCCGCAGACAGGGACCTTGATGAATGGCTACACCTTC. It codes for CASSPQTGTLMNGYTF.